The next 23 T cell receptor beta chains were all read from a single sample in a study of T-cell memory formation after mild COVID-19. MiXCR was run by TCRdb on the 5' RACE reads, yielding one entry per CDR3 protein. The table has about 110,000 distinct CDR3 sequences, under 15% seen once; the top ten hold 35% to 40%. The material sequenced was PBMCs or a T cell subset sorted from them (not recorded which). Receptors were obtained from a young man who had mild COVID-19 (a few samples of this study predate the infection). Cell type and time point are not known.

The chain combines TRBV6-1 with TRBJ2-2; 7 positions match TRBD1. Germline V gene sequence: CDR1 MNHNS, CDR2 SASEGT. V shed 4 bases and J 6 bases; nucleotides not matched to a gene: 8. CDR3 length: 15 residues. CDR3 in amino acids: CASSGVGGESGELFF. CDR3 nucleotide sequence: TGTGCCAGCAGTGGGGTAGGGGGCGAGTCCGGGGAGCTGTTTTTT.

The chain uses TRBV4-1 and TRBJ1-6; possibly TRBD1 for D (6 bases). The length of the CDR3 is 15 residues. In germline, CDR1 is MGHRA, CDR2 YSYEKL. With 3 bases removed from V and 7 bases from J, the gap between germline ends came to 13 bases. For the CDR3, the DNA is TGCGCCAGCAGCCAGGGGGGCCGGGTCAATTCACCCCTCCACTTT. This translates into CASSQGGRVNSPLHF.

This clonotype was observed a few times. The chain carries TRBV4-3 and TRBJ1-2, with unresolved D. V lost 0 bases and J 3 bases, leaving 11 bases between the germline ends. The CDR3 sequence is 15 residues long. Germline V gives CDR1 LGHNA, CDR2 YSLEER. CDR3 in DNA: TGCGCCAGCAGCCAAGACGCCGGGATTTACTATGGCTACACCTTC. Its protein is CASSQDAGIYYGYTF.

The rearrangement joins TRBV20-1 to TRBJ2-7; D is unresolved. The CDR3 has 11 residues. V was cut by 1 base and J by 2 bases, with 3 bases left in between. Germline V gene data show CDR1 as DFQATT and CDR2 as SNEGSKA (reference sequence). The CDR3 sequence is CSARVTYEQYF. Written as DNA, the CDR3 is TGCAGTGCTAGAGTCACCTACGAGCAGTACTTC.

V and J are TRBV7-8 and TRBJ2-7, with a tentative D call TRBD1 (6 bases). Germline V gene data show CDR1 as SGHVS and CDR2 as FQNEAQ. The V end was cut by 5 bases, the J end by 3 bases, with 14 bases between. The CDR3 length is 14 residues. The CDR3, as DNA: TGTGCCAGCAGCCCAGGGGTTTTGGTCTACGAGCAGTACTTC. This codes for CASSPGVLVYEQYF.

V gene TRBV3-1 combines with J gene TRBJ1-1; D is undetermined. Germline-derived CDR1 and CDR2 are LGHDT and YNNKEL (reference sequence). CDR3 length: 16 residues. V lost 2 bases to trimming and J lost 0 bases, with 13 bases between them. CDR3 protein: CASSQPSGIMNTEAFF. For the CDR3, the DNA is TGTGCCAGCAGCCAACCGAGCGGGATAATGAACACTGAAGCTTTCTTT.

This clonotype was seen a few times. V is TRBV29-1 and J is TRBJ2-7; 8 bases align to TRBD1. The CDR3 length is 13 residues. The V segment lost 6 bases and the J segment 1 base; nucleotides outside the gene matches: 5. Germline values: CDR1 SQVTM, CDR2 ANQGSEA. This CDR3 reads CSVATGESYEQYF. Here the CDR3 DNA reads TGCAGCGTGGCGACAGGGGAGTCCTACGAGCAGTACTTC.

This clonotype has more than one count but fewer than ten. The chain carries TRBV5-4 and TRBJ2-7; D possibly corresponds to TRBD2 (5 bases). Trimming left V 0 bases short and J 7 bases short, with 14 bases between. Germline V gene sequence: CDR1 SGHNT, CDR2 YYREEE (reference sequence). CDR3 length: 14 amino acids. For the CDR3, the DNA is TGTGCCAGCAGCTTGGATCCGGGGATGAGGGAGCAGTACGTC. Its translation is CASSLDPGMREQYV.

This clonotype was found a few times. The V and J genes are TRBV7-3 and TRBJ2-5, with a tentative D call TRBD1 (7 bases). CDR3 length: 15 residues. With 4 bases removed from V and 4 bases from J, the gap between germline ends came to 16 bases. In germline, CDR1 is SGHTA, CDR2 FQGTGA. For the CDR3, the DNA is TGTGCCAGCAGCTCCAGCGGAGGGGGCCGAGAGACCCAGTACTTC. This codes for CASSSSGGGRETQYF.

The chain recombines TRBV5-1 with TRBJ2-1; 7 bases are a match to TRBD1. This CDR3 region has 13 residues. J lost 10 bases, V lost 1 base, and 5 bases had no gene match. Looked up from germline, CDR1 is SGHRS and CDR2 is YFSETQ. CDR3 residues: CASSLRTGTEQFF. CDR3 sequence (DNA): TGCGCCAGCAGCTTGAGGACAGGAACCGAGCAGTTCTTC.

This chain links TRBV5-1 with TRBJ2-3; D is unresolved. The germline gives CDR1 SGHRS, CDR2 YFSETQ. V lost 5 bases, J lost 0 bases, and 25 bases lay in between. The CDR3 extends over 19 amino acids. CDR3 DNA: TGCGCCAGCAGGCCCGATCGCGTTGGCCTTCTATCAAGCACAGATACGCAGTATTTT. This codes for CASRPDRVGLLSSTDTQYF.

In its sample, this clonotype was seen a few times. The chain joins TRBV6-5 to TRBJ1-1; D is possibly TRBD1 (5 bases). The germline V and J ends were trimmed by 5 bases and 4 bases, with 17 bases remaining between them. The CDR3 is made up of 15 amino acids. Germline V gene lookup returns CDR1 MNHEY and CDR2 SVGAGI. CDR3 loop: CASSASLGGFTEAFF. CDR3 DNA: TGTGCCAGCAGTGCCTCGTTGGGGGGGTTCACTGAAGCTTTCTTT.

The J gene is TRBJ1-5, the V gene TRBV5-6; D may be TRBD1 (6 bases). V shed 4 bases and J shed 3 bases, with 11 bases lying between them. There are 14 residues in the CDR3. Germline V CDR1 and CDR2: SGHDT, YYEEEE. The CDR3 coding sequence is TGTGCCAGCAGCCTCCGGACAGCCAATCAGCCCCAGCATTTT. This codes for CASSLRTANQPQHF.

The chain recombines TRBV12-3 or TRBV12-4 with TRBJ2-1; D is unresolved. Deletions cut 1 base from V and 6 bases from J, with 7 bases between. The CDR3 consists of 13 residues. In DNA, the CDR3 is TGTGCCAGCAGTTTAGGATCGGGCAATGAGCAGTTCTTC. This translates into CASSLGSGNEQFF.

The genes are TRBV6-1 and TRBJ1-5; D gene uncertain. From germline, CDR1 is MNHNS and CDR2 SASEGT. This CDR3 spans 13 amino acids. V lost 8 bases and J 4 bases, leaving 12 bases between the germline ends. CDR3 sequence: CASDLGGNQPQHF. The CDR3 nucleotides read TGTGCCAGCGACTTAGGCGGGAATCAGCCCCAGCATTTT.

CDR3 in DNA: TGTGCCACCAGCAGAGAAGGGGCCGGGGGGGAGGATGAGCAGTTCTTC. Translation: CATSREGAGGEDEQFF. V usage is TRBV15 and J usage is TRBJ2-1, with TRBD2 matching over 8 bases. J gave up 8 bases and V 0 bases, and 9 bases lay outside the gene matches. Germline values: CDR1 LNHNV, CDR2 YYDKDF (reference sequence). The CDR3 totals 16 residues.

In this sample, this clonotype turned up a few times. This sequence joins TRBV2 and TRBJ2-1, with TRBD2 matching over 12 bases. The J segment lost 5 bases and the V segment lost 6 bases, leaving 8 bases of the junction unmatched. The CDR3 is 16 amino acids. CDR1 is SNHLY, CDR2 FYNNEI, per germline. The CDR3 loop is CASRDSGLAGNNEQFF. In nucleotides, the CDR3 is TGTGCCAGCAGAGACTCGGGACTAGCGGGCAACAATGAGCAGTTCTTC. Supplemented by reference TRBV2 and TRBJ2-1, the full variable domain reads EPEVTQTPSHQVTQMGQEVILRCVPISNHLYFYWYRQILGQKVEFLVSFYNNEISEKSEIFDDQFSVERPDGSNFTLKIRSTKLEDSAMYFCASRDSGLAGNNEQFFGPGTRLTVL.

Concerning this clonotype: Given a much more abundant clone one base away, this may be a read error. V gene TRBV18 combines with J gene TRBJ2-4; 8 nucleotides align to TRBD2. The CDR3 is made up of 18 amino acids. Trimming took 3 bases from V and 0 from J; bases not matched to a gene: 10. The germline gives CDR1 KGHSH, CDR2 LQKENI. CDR3 bases: TGTGCCAGCTCACCCAACACCTCGGGGGGGTCAGCCAAAAACATTCAGTACTTC. As protein: CASSPNTSGGSAKNIQYF.

In its sample, this clonotype was seen a few times. The chain recombines TRBV10-3 with TRBJ2-1; no clear D gene. V gave up 6 bases and J gave up 6 bases, with 18 bases separating them. The CDR3 runs to 15 residues. Per germline, CDR1 ENHRY and CDR2 SYGVKD. The CDR3 DNA follows: TGTGCCATCAGCCCCCCGACCACCGGCAGCAATGAGCAGTTCTTC. Residues: CAISPPTTGSNEQFF.

This clonotype was counted a few times. Its ends do not fully match the called genes, so a read error is possible. The chain links TRBV7-2 to TRBJ2-1; 11 bases are a match to TRBD2. The CDR3 totals 15 residues. CDR1 is SGHTA, CDR2 FQGNSA, per germline. The CDR3 DNA sequence: TGTGCCAGCAGCCTAGCGGGGGGACTCGTATTCGAGCAGTTCTTC. This sequence encodes CASSLAGGLVFEQFF.

J is TRBJ2-7 and V is TRBV21-1; the table gives TRBD1 as D, unverified against the DNA. TRBV21-1 is listed as a pseudogene. CDR3 length: 15 residues. DNA of the CDR3: TGTGCCAGCAGCACAAAGAGGGGGACAAACTACGAGCAGTACGTC. Its translation is CASSTKRGTNYEQYV.

The rearrangement uses TRBV7-2 and TRBJ1-1; 10 bases map to TRBD1. CDR3 size: 13 residues. Trimming cost V 4 bases and J 8 bases; bases outside gene matches: 4. Germline loops: CDR1 SGHTA, CDR2 FQGNSA. Written as DNA, the CDR3 is TGTGCCAGCAGCTCGTGGACAGGGGGAGAAGCTTTCTTT. It codes for CASSSWTGGEAFF.

The V gene is TRBV7-9, the J gene TRBJ1-5; TRBD1 aligns across 8 bases. Germline loops: CDR1 SEHNR, CDR2 FQNEAQ (reference sequence). V shed 6 bases and J 4 bases; nucleotides not matched to a gene: 11. The CDR3 spans 16 residues. The CDR3 nucleotides are TGTGCCAGCAGTGATCAGAACAGGGGGGTGAATCAGCCCCAGCATTTT. Translated: CASSDQNRGVNQPQHF.